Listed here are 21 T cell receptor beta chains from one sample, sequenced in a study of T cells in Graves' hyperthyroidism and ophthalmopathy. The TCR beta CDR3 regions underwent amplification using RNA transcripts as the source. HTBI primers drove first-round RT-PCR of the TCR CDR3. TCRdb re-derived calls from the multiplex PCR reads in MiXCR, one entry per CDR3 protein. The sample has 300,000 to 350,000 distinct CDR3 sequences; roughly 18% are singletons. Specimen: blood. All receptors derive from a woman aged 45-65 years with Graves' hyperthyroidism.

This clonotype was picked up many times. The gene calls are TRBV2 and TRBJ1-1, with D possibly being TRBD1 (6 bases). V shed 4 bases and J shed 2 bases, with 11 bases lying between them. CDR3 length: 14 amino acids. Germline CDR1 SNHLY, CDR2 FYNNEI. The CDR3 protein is CASSVMDRNTEAFF. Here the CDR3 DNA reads TGTGCCAGCAGTGTTATGGACAGAAACACTGAAGCTTTCTTT.

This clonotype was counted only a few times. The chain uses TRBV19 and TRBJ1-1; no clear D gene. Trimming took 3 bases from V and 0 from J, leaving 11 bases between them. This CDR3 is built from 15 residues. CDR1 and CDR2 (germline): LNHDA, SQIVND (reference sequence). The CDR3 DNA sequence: TGTGCCAGTAGTATGGTAGGAATAATGAACACTGAAGCTTTCTTT. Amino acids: CASSMVGIMNTEAFF.

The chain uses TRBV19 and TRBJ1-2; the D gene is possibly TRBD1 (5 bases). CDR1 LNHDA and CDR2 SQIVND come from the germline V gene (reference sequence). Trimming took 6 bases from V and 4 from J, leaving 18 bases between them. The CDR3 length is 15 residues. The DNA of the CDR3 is TGTGCCAGTAGCGCCTTACCGCAGGGAAGCTATGGCTACACCTTC. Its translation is CASSALPQGSYGYTF.

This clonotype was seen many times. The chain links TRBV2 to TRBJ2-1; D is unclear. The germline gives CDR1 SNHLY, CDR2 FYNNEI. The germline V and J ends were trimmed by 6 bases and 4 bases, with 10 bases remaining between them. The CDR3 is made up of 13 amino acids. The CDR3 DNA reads TGTGCCAGCAGCGAGAGACCGTACAATGAGCAGTTCTTC. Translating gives CASSERPYNEQFF. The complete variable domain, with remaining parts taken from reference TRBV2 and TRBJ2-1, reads EPEVTQTPSHQVTQMGQEVILRCVPISNHLYFYWYRQILGQKVEFLVSFYNNEISEKSEIFDDQFSVERPDGSNFTLKIRSTKLEDSAMYFCASSERPYNEQFFGPGTRLTVL.

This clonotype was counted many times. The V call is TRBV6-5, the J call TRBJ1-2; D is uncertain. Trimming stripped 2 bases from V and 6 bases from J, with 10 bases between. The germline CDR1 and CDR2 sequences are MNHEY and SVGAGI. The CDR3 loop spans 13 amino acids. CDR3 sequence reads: CASSYTPRNGYTF. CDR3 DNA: TGTGCCAGCAGTTACACGCCCAGGAATGGCTACACCTTC.

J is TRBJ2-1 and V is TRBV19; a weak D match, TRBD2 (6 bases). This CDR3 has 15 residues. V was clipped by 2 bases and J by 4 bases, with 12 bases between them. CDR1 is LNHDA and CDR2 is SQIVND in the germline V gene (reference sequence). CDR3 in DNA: TGTGCCAGTAGTATATCGGGACTCCCTTACAATGAGCAGTTCTTC. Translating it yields CASSISGLPYNEQFF.

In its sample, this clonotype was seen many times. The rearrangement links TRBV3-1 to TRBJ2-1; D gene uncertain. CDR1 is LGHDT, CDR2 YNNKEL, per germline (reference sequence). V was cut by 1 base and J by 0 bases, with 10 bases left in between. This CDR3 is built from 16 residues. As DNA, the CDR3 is TGTGCCAGCAGCCAAGGCTGGCGGAACTCCTACAATGAGCAGTTCTTC. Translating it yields CASSQGWRNSYNEQFF.

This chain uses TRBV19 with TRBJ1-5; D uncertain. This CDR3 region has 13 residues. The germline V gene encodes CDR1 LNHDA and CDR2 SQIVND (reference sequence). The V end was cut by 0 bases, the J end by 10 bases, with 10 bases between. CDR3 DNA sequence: TGTGCCAGTAGTATAGACCTGGTGAAACCCCAGCATTTT. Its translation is CASSIDLVKPQHF.

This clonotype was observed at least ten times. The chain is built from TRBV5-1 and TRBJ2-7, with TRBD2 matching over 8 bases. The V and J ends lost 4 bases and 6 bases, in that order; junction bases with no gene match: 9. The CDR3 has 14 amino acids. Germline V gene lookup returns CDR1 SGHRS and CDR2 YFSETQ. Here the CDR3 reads CASSPGGVEGEQYF. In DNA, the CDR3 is TGCGCCAGCAGCCCCGGGGGGGTGGAGGGCGAGCAGTACTTC.

As DNA, the CDR3 is TGTGCCAGCAGTGTCGGGGAAGCAGGATCCAGAAACACCATATATTTT. It codes for CASSVGEAGSRNTIYF. This chain joins TRBV2 and TRBJ1-3; D unresolved. Trimming took off 4 bases at V and 5 bases at J, with 18 bases between the two ends. The CDR3 totals 16 residues. Per the germline V gene, CDR1 is SNHLY and CDR2 is FYNNEI. Based on the CDR3 plus reference TRBV2 and TRBJ1-3, the full variable domain is EPEVTQTPSHQVTQMGQEVILRCVPISNHLYFYWYRQILGQKVEFLVSFYNNEISEKSEIFDDQFSVERPDGSNFTLKIRSTKLEDSAMYFCASSVGEAGSRNTIYFGEGSWLTVV.

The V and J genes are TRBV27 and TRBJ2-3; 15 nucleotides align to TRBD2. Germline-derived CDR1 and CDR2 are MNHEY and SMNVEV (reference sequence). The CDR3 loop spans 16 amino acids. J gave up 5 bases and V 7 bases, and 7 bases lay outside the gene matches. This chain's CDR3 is CASTGTSGGNVDTQYF. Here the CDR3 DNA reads TGTGCCAGCACCGGGACTAGCGGGGGGAACGTAGATACGCAGTATTTT.

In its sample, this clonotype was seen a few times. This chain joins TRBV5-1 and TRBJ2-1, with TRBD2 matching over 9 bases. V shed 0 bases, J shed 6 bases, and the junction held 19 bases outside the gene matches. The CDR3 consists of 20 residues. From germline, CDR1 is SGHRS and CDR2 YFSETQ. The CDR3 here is CASSLVPPWGGRAWSNEQFF. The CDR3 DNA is TGCGCCAGCAGCTTGGTACCCCCATGGGGCGGGAGGGCCTGGAGCAATGAGCAGTTCTTC.

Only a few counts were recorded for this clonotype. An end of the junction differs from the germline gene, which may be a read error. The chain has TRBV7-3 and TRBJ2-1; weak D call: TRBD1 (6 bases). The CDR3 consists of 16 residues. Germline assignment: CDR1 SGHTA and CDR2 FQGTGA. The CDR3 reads CASSLTGSSSYNEQFF. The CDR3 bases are TGTGCCAGCAGCCTAACAGGGTCGAGCTCCTACAATGAGCAGTTCTTC.

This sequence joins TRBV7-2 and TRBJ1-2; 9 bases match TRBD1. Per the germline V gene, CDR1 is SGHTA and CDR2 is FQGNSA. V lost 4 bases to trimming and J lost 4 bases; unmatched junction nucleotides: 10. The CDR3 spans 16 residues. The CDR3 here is CASSSPGTGTVYGYTF. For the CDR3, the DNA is TGTGCCAGCAGCTCACCCGGGACAGGGACAGTCTATGGCTACACCTTC.

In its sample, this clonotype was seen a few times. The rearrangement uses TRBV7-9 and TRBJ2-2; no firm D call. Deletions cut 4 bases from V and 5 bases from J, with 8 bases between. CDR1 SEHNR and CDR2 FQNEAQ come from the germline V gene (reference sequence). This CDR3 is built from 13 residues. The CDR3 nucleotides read TGTGCCAGCAGCTCCATGGAGACCGGGGAGCTGTTTTTT. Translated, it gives CASSSMETGELFF.

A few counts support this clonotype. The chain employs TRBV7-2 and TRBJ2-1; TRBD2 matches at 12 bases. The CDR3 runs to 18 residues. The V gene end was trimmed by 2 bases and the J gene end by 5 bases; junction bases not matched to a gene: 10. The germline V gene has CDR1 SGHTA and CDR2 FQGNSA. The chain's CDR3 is CASSLWPGLAGKNNEQFF. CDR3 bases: TGTGCCAGCAGCTTATGGCCCGGACTAGCGGGGAAAAACAATGAGCAGTTCTTC.

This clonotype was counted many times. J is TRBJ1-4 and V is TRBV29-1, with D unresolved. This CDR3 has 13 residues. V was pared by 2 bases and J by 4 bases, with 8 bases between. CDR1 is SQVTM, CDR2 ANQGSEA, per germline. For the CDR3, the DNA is TGCAGCGTTGAAACCCAGCTTAATGAAAAACTGTTTTTT. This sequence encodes CSVETQLNEKLFF.

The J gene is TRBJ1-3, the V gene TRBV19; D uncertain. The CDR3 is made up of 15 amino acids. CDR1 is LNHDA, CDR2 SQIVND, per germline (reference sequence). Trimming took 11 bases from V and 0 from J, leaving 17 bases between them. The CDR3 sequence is CASHSRTVSGNTIYF. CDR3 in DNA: TGTGCCTCCCACTCCCGGACCGTCTCTGGAAACACCATATATTTT.

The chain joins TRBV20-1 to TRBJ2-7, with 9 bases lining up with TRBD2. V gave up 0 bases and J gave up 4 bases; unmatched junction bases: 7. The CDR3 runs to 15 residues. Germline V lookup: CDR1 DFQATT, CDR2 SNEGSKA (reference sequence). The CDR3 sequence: CSARDSVSGSYEQYF. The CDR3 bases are TGCAGTGCTAGAGATTCGGTTAGCGGGAGTTACGAGCAGTACTTC.

CDR3 region: CASSEMTGDSTEAFF. Written as DNA, the CDR3 is TGTGCCAGCAGCGAAATGACAGGGGATTCCACTGAAGCTTTCTTT. This rearrangement joins TRBV9 to TRBJ1-1; 8 bases align to TRBD1. V gave up 3 bases and J gave up 4 bases; unmatched junction bases: 8. Germline CDR1 is SGDLS and CDR2 is YYNGEE. The CDR3 totals 15 residues.

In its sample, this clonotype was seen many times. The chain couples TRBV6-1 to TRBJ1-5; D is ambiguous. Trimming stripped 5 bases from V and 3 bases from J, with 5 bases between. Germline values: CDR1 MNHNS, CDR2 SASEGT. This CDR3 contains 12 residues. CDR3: CASSQYNQPQHF. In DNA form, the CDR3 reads TGTGCCAGCAGTCAGTACAATCAGCCCCAGCATTTT.